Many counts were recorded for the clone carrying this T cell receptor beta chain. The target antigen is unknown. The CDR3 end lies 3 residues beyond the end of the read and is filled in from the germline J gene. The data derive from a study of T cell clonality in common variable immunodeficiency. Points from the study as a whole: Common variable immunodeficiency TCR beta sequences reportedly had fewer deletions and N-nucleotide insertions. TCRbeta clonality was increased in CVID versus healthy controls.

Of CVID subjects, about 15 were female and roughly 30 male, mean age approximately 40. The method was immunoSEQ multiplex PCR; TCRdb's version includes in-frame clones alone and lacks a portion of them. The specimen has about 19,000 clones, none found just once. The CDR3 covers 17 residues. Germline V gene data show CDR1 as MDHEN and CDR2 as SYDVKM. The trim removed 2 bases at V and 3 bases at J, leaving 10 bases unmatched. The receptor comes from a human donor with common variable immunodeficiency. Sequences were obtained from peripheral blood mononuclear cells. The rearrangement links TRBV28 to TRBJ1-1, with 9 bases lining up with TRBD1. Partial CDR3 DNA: TGTGCCAGCAGTTTACCGGGACAGGGTTCATACCACACTGAA. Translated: CASSLPGQGSYHTE. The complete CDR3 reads CASSLPGQGSYHTEAFF.